There are a few counts of the clone carrying this T cell receptor (beta chain). Its antigen remains unidentified. TCRdb re-called the 5' RACE reads with MiXCR, one entry per CDR3 protein. The sample contains some 900,000 distinct CDR3 sequences, around an eighth of which appear only once. This entry comes from a study of identical twins. The CDR3 extends over 14 amino acids. V dropped 4 bases and J dropped 7; count of bases not matched to a gene: 2. In germline, CDR1 is SGHVS, CDR2 FQNEAQ. Points from the study as a whole: Clonotypes of the beta chain that were abundant in cord blood carried fewer insertions (memory repertoires showed none).

The sample also formed part of further work on yellow fever vaccine responses in identical twins.

The sequencing sample was made of PBMCs. The clonotype comes from a young woman in good health. The chain recombines TRBV7-8 with TRBJ1-4, with TRBD1 identical over 11 bases. CDR3 DNA: TGTGCCAGCAGCTGGACAGGGGGCGCTGAAAAACTGTTTTTT. Translation: CASSWTGGAEKLFF.